These 20 T cell receptor delta chains were sequenced from one sample in a study of γδ T cells in repeated Plasmodium falciparum infection. TCRdb reran clone calling via CATT on the multiplex PCR reads. The repertoire includes 53,000 or so delta-chain clones, 1.9% of them detected once, and around 24% sits in the top ten. Gammadelta T cells were flow-sorted from PBMC into Vgamma9/Vdelta2+ and Vdelta2-negative populations for bulk analysis. Sequenced sample: gamma-delta T cells from blood. The receptor source for this set is a pool of human donors (malaria-infected and uninfected, not separated).

As regards this clone: Only one base separates this from a far larger clonotype, so it likely reflects a read error. Other DNA sequences in the same sample also yield this CDR3. This rearrangement joins TRDV3 to TRDJ1; 13 bases match TRDD3. Because TCRdb records no J gene, it was assigned here through a match of the DNA to germline. CDR3 size: 18 residues. Trimming removed 3 bases from V and 2 bases from J; junction bases left unmatched: 15. CDR1 and CDR2 from the germline V gene are TVYSNPD and GDNSRS (reference sequence). CDR3 nucleotides: TGTGCCTTCACCCCAGTACTGGGGGATACGGAGATGACCGATAAACTCATCTTT. This gives the protein CAFTPVLGDTEMTDKLIF. Using reference TRDV3 and TRDJ1 for the parts outside the CDR3, the full variable domain is CDKVTQSSPDQTVASGSEVVLLCTYDTVYSNPDLFWYRIRPDYSFQFVFYGDNSRSEGADFTQGRFSVKHILTQKAFHLVISPVRTEDSATYYCAFTPVLGDTEMTDKLIFGKGTRVTVEP.

This clone occurred many times. A read error is the likely source, as a far larger clone sits one nucleotide away. Other DNA sequences in the sample encode the same CDR3. This chain links TRDV3 with TRDJ1, with 10 bases matching TRDD3. J was trimmed by 3 bases and V by 2 bases; bases with no gene match: 9. Germline values: CDR1 TVYSNPD, CDR2 GDNSRS (reference sequence). The CDR3 covers 15 residues. This CDR3 is CAFRGYWGIPDKLIF. For the CDR3, the DNA is TGTGCCTTTCGGGGTTACTGGGGGATTCCCGATAAACTCATCTTT.

This clone was detected many times. The chain uses TRDV2 and TRDJ1; D not resolved. TCRdb lists no J gene, so it was determined here by aligning the DNA to germline. The length of the CDR3 is 15 residues. The V end was cut by 0 bases, the J end by 0 bases, with 10 bases between. The germline CDR1 and CDR2 sequences are GEAIGNYY and EKD. For the CDR3, the DNA is TGTGCCTGTGACACCGTCGGGACTTACACCGATAAACTCATCTTT. It yields the protein CACDTVGTYTDKLIF.

On this clone itself: The mismatch at residue 8 between this DNA's translation and the TCRdb protein of a much larger clone likely reflects a read error; the protein shown is translated from the DNA. The chain combines TRDV3 with TRDJ1; D tentatively reads TRDD2 or TRDD3 (5 bases each). The J gene comes from matching the DNA to germline here; TCRdb lacks it. The CDR3 loop spans 16 amino acids. With 3 bases removed from V and 0 bases from J, the gap between germline ends came to 20 bases. The germline V gene encodes CDR1 TVYSNPD and CDR2 GDNSRS (reference sequence). DNA for the CDR3: TGTGCCTTACCTACCCCGGGGAACGAATACACCGATAAACTCATCTTT. Translated, it gives CALPTPGNEYTDKLIF.

Points on this clone: This likely stems from a read error, as it lies one base from a far larger clone. Distinct nucleotide sequences in the sample also encode this CDR3. The chain employs TRDV3 and TRDJ1; perhaps TRDD3 as D (6 bases). TCRdb is silent on the J gene; assignment here came from matching the DNA to germline. The CDR3 consists of 13 residues. Trimming pared 3 bases from V and 6 bases from J, leaving 17 bases between. Germline V gene sequence: CDR1 TVYSNPD, CDR2 GDNSRS (reference sequence). The CDR3, as DNA: TGTGCCTTAAGTCTCTGGGGACCTCATAAACTCATCTTT. It is translated as CALSLWGPHKLIF.

Details on this clone: TCRdb attributes to this sequence the protein of a much larger clone, which differs from the DNA translation at residue 18; a read error is likely, and the protein displayed is translated from the DNA. The chain is built from TRDV2 and TRDJ1; 9 bases fit TRDD3. TCRdb does not report a J gene; here it was assigned by matching the DNA to germline references. CDR3 length: 23 amino acids. V shed 0 bases and J 3 bases; nucleotides not matched to a gene: 28. Germline loops: CDR1 GEAIGNYY, CDR2 EKD. CDR3 in amino acids: CACDTVESRLGDLGGPNADKLIF. DNA for the CDR3: TGTGCCTGTGACACCGTGGAGAGCCGGCTGGGGGATCTTGGCGGTCCTAACGCCGATAAACTCATCTTT.

On this clone itself: One base separates it from a far larger clone, so it is likely a read error. Other DNA sequences in the same sample also yield this CDR3. The V and J genes are TRDV1 and TRDJ1; 7 positions match TRDD3. Germline-derived CDR1 and CDR2 are TSWWSYY and QGS. The CDR3 totals 23 residues. In DNA, the CDR3 is TGTGCCCTTGGGGAGGAACGAACCCTACGGGGTGGGGGAACCCGGCGCTACACCGATAAACTCATCTTT. Its translation is CALGEERTLRGGGTRRYTDKLIF.

This clone came up many times. The amino acid sequence in TCRdb belongs to a much larger clone and departs from this DNA's translation at residue 3, likely a sequencing read error; the sequence shown is translated from the DNA. The CDR3 nucleotides read TGTGCCCTTTATCGCCTTCCTACGGTTTGTGAAGGTAAACTCATCTTT. This codes for CALYRLPTVCEGKLIF. V usage is TRDV3 and J usage is TRDJ1; 9 bases match TRDD2. This CDR3 contains 16 residues. Per the germline V gene, CDR1 is TVYSNPD and CDR2 is GDNSRS (reference sequence). V lost 5 bases and J lost 7; bases outside the gene matches: 20.

There are a few counts of this clone. The protein given by TCRdb reflects a much larger clone and differs at residue 8 from this DNA's translation, likely from a read error; the protein shown is the DNA's translation. The chain uses TRDV3 and TRDJ1; D is undetermined. This CDR3 region has 13 residues. Germline V gene data show CDR1 as TVYSNPD and CDR2 as GDNSRS (reference sequence). Trimming left V 5 bases short and J 10 bases short, with 23 bases between. DNA of the CDR3: TGTGCCAAACGAGGGAGGATTGTGGATGGACTCATCTTT. Its protein is CAKRGRIVDGLIF.

Details on this clone: TCRdb lists the protein of a much larger clone for this DNA, which differs at residue 17, so this is likely a read error; the protein given here is translated from the DNA itself. This rearrangement joins TRDV1 to TRDJ1; maybe TRDD3 (8 bases). Here the J gene was assigned by germline matching of the DNA, as TCRdb has none. Trimming shortened V by 2 bases and J by 9 bases, and 34 bases separated the two germline ends. The CDR3 is 20 residues long. Germline lookup yields CDR1 TSWWSYY and CDR2 QGS. In nucleotides, the CDR3 is TGTGCTCTTGGGGAAGGGAAGGCCTTCCTGGTCTGGGGGACACGAGATGAACTCATCTTT. Residues: CALGEGKAFLVWGTRDELIF.

In the case of this clone: TCRdb's protein for this DNA is that of a much larger clone and differs from the translation at residue 13, likely a read error; the protein shown is the DNA translation. Called V gene: TRDV2; the J gene was not called; the DNA was not used to check the table's D call, TRDD3. Germline V gene lookup returns CDR1 GEAIGNYY and CDR2 EKD. This CDR3 contains 15 residues. CDR3 coding DNA: TGTGCCTGTGACACAAAGGGGGGATCCACCGATAAACACATCTTT. Translating it yields CACDTKGGSTDKHIF.

This clone came up many times. This chain uses TRDV1 with TRDJ1; the D is unclear. CDR1 is TSWWSYY, CDR2 QGS, per germline. Trimming shortened V by 0 bases and J by 6 bases, and 26 bases separated the two germline ends. The CDR3 covers 19 residues. The CDR3: CALGELLFNPDIRGHKLIF. The CDR3 DNA reads as TGTGCTCTTGGGGAACTCCTATTCAACCCAGATATCCGGGGCCATAAACTCATCTTT.

On this clone: This sequence is one base from a far larger clone and is likely a read error. This same CDR3 is encoded by further DNA sequences in the sample. V gene TRDV1 combines with J gene TRDJ3, with TRDD2 matching 8 bases. With 1 base clipped from V and 0 bases from J, the junction kept 32 bases outside the gene matches. The germline gives CDR1 TSWWSYY, CDR2 QGS. CDR3 size: 28 residues. The CDR3 loop is CALGERNAFLRVLDLHKTSSWDTRQMFF. The CDR3 nucleotides are TGTGCTCTTGGGGAACGGAACGCCTTCCTAAGGGTACTGGACCTACACAAAACCAGCTCCTGGGACACCCGACAGATGTTTTTC.

This clone came up many times. Other nucleotide sequences in the sample specify the same CDR3. The V call is TRDV1, the J call TRDJ1; 8 bases line up with TRDD3. This CDR3 comprises 21 residues. Germline V gives CDR1 TSWWSYY, CDR2 QGS. The V and J ends lost 5 bases and 4 bases, in that order; junction bases with no gene match: 27. CDR3 nucleotides: TGTGCTCTTGGGAAACCCCGTTTATATCCTTCCCCATACTGGGGGGGCGATAAACTCATCTTT. This sequence encodes CALGKPRLYPSPYWGGDKLIF.

This clone was counted only a few times. TCRdb's entry gives the protein of a much larger clone, which mismatches this DNA's translation at residue 3, likely from a read error; the protein reported here is translated from the DNA. The V call is TRDV3, the J call TRDJ1; 8 nucleotides match TRDD2. The J gene is not listed in TCRdb, so it was assigned here from a DNA match to germline. Germline V gene sequence: CDR1 TVYSNPD, CDR2 GDNSRS (reference sequence). There are 16 residues in the CDR3. The junction had 15 bases not matched to a gene; V was cut back by 5 bases and J by 1 base. The chain's CDR3 is CALGPLPKGSTDKLIF. Written as DNA, the CDR3 is TGTGCCCTTGGCCCCCTTCCTAAGGGGTCCACCGATAAACTCATCTTT.

This clone was recorded at least ten times. The translation of this DNA and the TCRdb protein of a much larger clone differ at residue 16, probably owing to a read error; the protein shown here is translated from the DNA. This sample includes further DNA sequences coding for the same CDR3. This chain links TRDV1 with TRDJ1, with a weak D call TRDD3 (5 bases). TCRdb is silent on the J gene; assignment here came from matching the DNA to germline. Germline lookup yields CDR1 TSWWSYY and CDR2 QGS. This CDR3 comprises 19 residues. The CDR3 coding sequence is TGTGCTCTTGGGGAACCCCACATTAATGCAGGGGGGCACACCGATAGACTCATCTTT. Protein sequence: CALGEPHINAGGHTDRLIF.

At least ten counts were recorded for this clone. Additional DNA sequences in this sample encode the identical CDR3. The chain recombines TRDV3 with TRDJ1, with TRDD3 matching 13 bases. With V trimmed by 3 bases and J by 6 bases, 31 bases remained unmatched. Germline-derived CDR1 and CDR2 are TVYSNPD and GDNSRS (reference sequence). The CDR3 is 22 amino acids. CDR3 protein: CALRTQVLSNWGIRKISNKLIF. The CDR3 DNA follows: TGTGCCTTAAGAACTCAAGTCCTTTCTAACTGGGGGATACGTAAGATCAGCAATAAACTCATCTTT.

On this clone itself: This is likely an artifact of a read error, given a far larger clone one base away. Other DNA sequences in the same sample also yield this CDR3. V gene TRDV3 combines with J gene TRDJ1; 13 nucleotides align to TRDD3. TCRdb carries no J gene annotation; the J gene was assigned here by matching the DNA with germline. V shed 3 bases, J shed 0 bases, and the junction held 25 bases outside the gene matches. Germline CDR1 is TVYSNPD and CDR2 is GDNSRS (reference sequence). CDR3 length: 22 residues. This chain's CDR3 is CAFLLPSYWGIRSPYYTDKLIF. Written as DNA, the CDR3 is TGTGCCTTCCTCCTTCCTTCGTACTGGGGGATACGGTCACCTTATTACACCGATAAACTCATCTTT.

This clone showed up just a few times. The protein recorded in TCRdb matches a much larger clone and deviates from this DNA's translation at residue 14, suggesting a read error; the protein here is obtained by translating the DNA. The CDR3 nucleotides are TGTGCTCTTGGGGAGACTACGTACGACCCCGATAAACTCACCTTT. It encodes CALGETTYDPDKLTF. With the J gene uncalled, the V gene is TRDV1; TRDD3, the D gene given by the table, was not confirmed from the DNA. Germline lookup yields CDR1 TSWWSYY and CDR2 QGS. The CDR3 length is 15 residues.

This clone was observed a handful of times. This probably arose from a read error, given a far larger clone one base away. The same CDR3 arises from other DNA sequences in this sample as well. CDR3 nucleotide sequence: TGTGCTCTTGGGGAACTCAATCCCCCTACGTTGGAAGTCTGGGGGATTAGCTCCTGGGACACCCGACAGATGTTTTTC. Translating it yields CALGELNPPTLEVWGISSWDTRQMFF. The rearrangement uses TRDV1 and TRDJ3, with 9 nucleotides matching TRDD3. Since TCRdb gives no J gene, matching the DNA to germline was used here to assign it. The J segment lost 0 bases and the V segment lost 0 bases, leaving 24 bases of the junction unmatched. The germline gives CDR1 TSWWSYY, CDR2 QGS. The CDR3 covers 26 residues.